This T cell receptor beta chain was profiled in a study of CD8 T cells in ankylosing spondylitis. Study findings and constraints: What appeared characteristic of ankylosing spondylitis blood was a TCR beta motif of seven to nine highly homologous variants. Peripheral blood held disease-linked clones only at relatively low frequency, and these were CD8+.

TCRdb re-analysed the 5' RACE reads in MiXCR, keeping a single row per CDR3 protein. Of 200,000 to 250,000 distinct CDR3 sequences in the sample, just under 7.5% were seen once. This clonotype has at least ten counts. Its antigen is not known. The specimen was blood, either unsorted or a sorted T cell fraction (not recorded which). The clonotype comes from a male donor with ankylosing spondylitis.

CDR3 sequence: CASSQDLTKAETQYF. The DNA of the CDR3 is TGTGCCAGCAGCCAAGATCTGACTAAGGCAGAGACCCAGTACTTC. The chain joins TRBV4-2 to TRBJ2-5; weak D call: TRBD2 (5 bases). The V end was cut by 0 bases, the J end by 4 bases, with 12 bases between. Germline CDR1 is LGHNA and CDR2 is YNFKEQ. This CDR3 region has 15 residues.